The 32 T cell receptor beta chains given below trace back to one sample, sequenced in a study of response to subunit inactivated influenza vaccine. TCRdb recomputed calls from the RT-PCR reads with MiXCR, one row per CDR3 protein. This sample carries approximately 520,000 distinct CDR3 sequences, 25% of them seen once, and the ten largest clones take approximately 2%. The source material was CD4+ T cells sorted from PBMCs, sampled roughly 5 days after vaccination. These receptors were taken from a man aged 45-60 years who received an inactivated influenza vaccine.

The gene calls are TRBV7-2 and TRBJ2-3; TRBD2 agrees at 10 bases. CDR1 and CDR2 from the germline V gene are SGHTA and FQGNSA. The CDR3 consists of 17 residues. After removal of 0 bases from V and 4 bases from J, the junction contained 7 bases not matched to a gene. This CDR3 reads CASSLAASGSGADTQYF. DNA for the CDR3: TGTGCCAGCAGCTTAGCGGCTAGCGGGAGTGGAGCAGATACGCAGTATTTT. The complete variable domain, with remaining parts taken from reference TRBV7-2 and TRBJ2-3, reads GAGVSQSPSNKVTEKGKDVELRCDPISGHTALYWYRQSLGQGLEFLIYFQGNSAPDKSGLPSDRFSAERTGGSVSTLTIQRTQQEDSAVYLCASSLAASGSGADTQYFGPGTRLTVL.

The chain employs TRBV7-9 and TRBJ2-7; D is tentatively TRBD1 or TRBD2 (5 bases each). V lost 6 bases to trimming and J lost 2 bases, with 14 bases between them. The CDR3 spans 14 residues. Looked up from germline, CDR1 is SEHNR and CDR2 is FQNEAQ (reference sequence). The chain's CDR3 is CASRYRQGPYEQYF. As DNA, the CDR3 is TGTGCCAGCAGATACCGTCAGGGACCCTACGAGCAGTACTTC.

This clonotype was seen a few times. The CDR3 DNA sequence: TGTGCCAGCAGTGTTGGGGGCCCGGATACGCAGTATTTT. This translates into CASSVGGPDTQYF. This rearrangement joins TRBV6-1 to TRBJ2-3; tentatively, D is TRBD1 (6 bases). The CDR3 extends over 13 amino acids. Trimming removed 4 bases from V and 6 bases from J, with 11 bases in between. The germline V gene has CDR1 MNHNS and CDR2 SASEGT.

V gene TRBV7-9 combines with J gene TRBJ2-3; a weak D match, TRBD2 (7 bases). The germline CDR1 and CDR2 sequences are SEHNR and FQNEAQ (reference sequence). Trimming shortened V by 2 bases and J by 6 bases, and 15 bases separated the two germline ends. This CDR3 region has 15 residues. CDR3 in amino acids: CASSLIAGAWDTQYF. The CDR3 nucleotides are TGTGCCAGCAGCTTAATTGCGGGGGCTTGGGATACGCAGTATTTT.

V is TRBV10-3 and J is TRBJ2-3, with D perhaps matching TRBD1 or TRBD2 (5 bases each). Trimming took 6 bases from V and 0 from J, leaving 10 bases between them. The CDR3 runs 14 residues. Germline V gives CDR1 ENHRY, CDR2 SYGVKD. The chain's CDR3 is CAIRQGPSTDTQYF. CDR3 nucleotide sequence: TGTGCCATCAGGCAGGGACCTAGCACAGATACGCAGTATTTT.

The chain employs TRBV6-5 and TRBJ2-1; 12 positions agree with TRBD2. V was clipped by 4 bases and J by 8 bases; unmatched bases: 3. The CDR3 length is 14 residues. Germline V gene lookup returns CDR1 MNHEY and CDR2 SVGAGI. This chain's CDR3 is CASSSWTSGDEQFF. The CDR3 region has the DNA TGTGCCAGCAGTTCCTGGACTAGCGGGGATGAGCAGTTCTTC.

This rearrangement joins TRBV20-1 to TRBJ2-2; D is possibly TRBD2 (5 bases). The V gene's germline CDR1 is DFQATT and CDR2 SNEGSKA (reference sequence). The V end lost 6 bases, the J end lost 4 bases, and 15 bases lay between the germline ends. The CDR3 length is 14 residues. The CDR3 spells CSARMEALTGELFF. The DNA for the CDR3 is TGCAGTGCCAGGATGGAGGCCCTCACCGGGGAGCTGTTTTTT.

Only a few counts were recorded for this clonotype. V gene TRBV10-3 combines with J gene TRBJ1-4, with TRBD1 matching 8 bases. The CDR3 runs to 15 residues. V was clipped by 0 bases and J by 7 bases; unmatched bases: 4. From germline, CDR1 is ENHRY and CDR2 SYGVKD. DNA of the CDR3: TGTGCCATCAGTGAGTCCAGGGGGCTGGGTGAAAAACTGTTTTTT. Protein sequence: CAISESRGLGEKLFF.

As concerns this clonotype: The junction differs from germline at one of its ends, possibly a read error. V and J are TRBV7-7 and TRBJ2-3, with 8 bases that match TRBD2. Germline V CDR1 and CDR2: SSHAT, FNYEAQ (reference sequence). CDR3 length: 13 residues. In DNA, the CDR3 is TGTGCTAGCAGCGGGGGTCGCACAGATACGCAGTATTTT. Its translation: CASSGGRTDTQYF.

A few counts support this clonotype. J is TRBJ1-4 and V is TRBV5-6; D unresolved. The V end was cut by 4 bases, the J end by 7 bases, with 17 bases between. Germline V gene lookup returns CDR1 SGHDT and CDR2 YYEEEE. The CDR3 has 15 residues. CDR3 bases: TGTGCCAGCAGCCCGGGCCTCGTTCGGGGTGAAAAACTGTTTTTT. This translates into CASSPGLVRGEKLFF.

The table lists this clonotype with a few counts. V gene TRBV28 combines with J gene TRBJ1-2; weak D call: TRBD1 (6 bases). Trimming removed 6 bases at V and 1 base at J, with 9 bases between. Per the germline V gene, CDR1 is MDHEN and CDR2 is SYDVKM. CDR3 length: 13 amino acids. This chain's CDR3 is CASSQDSNYGYTF. The CDR3 DNA is TGTGCCAGCAGCCAGGACAGTAACTATGGCTACACCTTC.

The V call is TRBV4-2, the J call TRBJ2-1; TRBD2 might be the D (7 bases). V lost 1 base and J lost 6, with 10 bases in between. This CDR3 is built from 14 residues. Germline V lookup: CDR1 LGHNA, CDR2 YNFKEQ. This CDR3 is CASSQAGGPNEQFF. CDR3 nucleotide sequence: TGTGCCAGCAGCCAAGCGGGGGGCCCCAATGAGCAGTTCTTC.

The chain carries TRBV27 and TRBJ2-5; D may correspond to TRBD1 or TRBD2 (6 bases each). The germline gives CDR1 MNHEY, CDR2 SMNVEV (reference sequence). The V gene lost 0 bases and the J gene lost 0 bases, with 14 bases spanning the gap. This CDR3 region has 17 residues. The CDR3 DNA follows: TGTGCCAGCAGTTTATCTGGTTGGGGGGCGTACCAAGAGACCCAGTACTTC. This codes for CASSLSGWGAYQETQYF.

At least ten counts were recorded for this clonotype. The junction shows a germline mismatch at one end, possibly a read error. The V call is TRBV7-7, the J call TRBJ2-1; 10 bases match TRBD2. The CDR3 runs 16 residues. The germline CDR1 and CDR2 sequences are SSHAT and FNYEAQ (reference sequence). CDR3 sequence (DNA): TGTGCTAGCAGCCCATCCGGGACTAGCGCTTACAATGAGCAGTTCTTC. Its translation is CASSPSGTSAYNEQFF.

The V and J genes are TRBV14 and TRBJ1-1; D perhaps matches TRBD1 (5 bases). Between the trimmed V and J ends, which lost 3 bases and 0 bases, there was a span of 17 bases. In germline, CDR1 is SGHDN, CDR2 FVKESK. The CDR3 extends over 17 amino acids. The CDR3 DNA follows: TGTGCCAGCAGCCACAGACTTAGGGGTTTGATGAACACTGAAGCTTTCTTT. Its translation is CASSHRLRGLMNTEAFF.

The chain employs TRBV7-9 and TRBJ2-1; D is ambiguous. The CDR3 loop spans 11 amino acids. The germline V gene has CDR1 SEHNR and CDR2 FQNEAQ (reference sequence). Between the trimmed V and J ends, which lost 6 bases and 8 bases, there was a span of 8 bases. CDR3 in DNA: TGTGCCAGCAGGGGCTTCTATGAGCAGTTCTTC. As protein: CASRGFYEQFF.

This clonotype was seen a few times. This rearrangement joins TRBV29-1 to TRBJ2-7; the match to TRBD1 covers 9 bases. The CDR3 totals 15 residues. Germline values: CDR1 SQVTM, CDR2 ANQGSEA. The ends lost 0 bases at V and 1 base at J; junction bases unmatched: 4. CDR3 nucleotide sequence: TGCAGCGTTGAAGAGAAGGGACAGGGTTCCTACGAGCAGTACTTC. Translated: CSVEEKGQGSYEQYF.

The V and J genes are TRBV4-2 and TRBJ2-1, with D tentatively TRBD1 (5 bases). V gave up 1 base and J gave up 8 bases, with 18 bases separating them. Germline CDR1 reads LGHNA; CDR2 reads YNFKEQ. The CDR3 contains 16 residues. The CDR3 sequence: CASSQVNQGAGHEQFF. CDR3 DNA sequence: TGTGCCAGCAGCCAAGTTAATCAGGGCGCCGGTCATGAGCAGTTCTTC.

The chain carries TRBV4-3 and TRBJ2-7; D tentatively reads TRBD1 or TRBD2 (5 bases each). The V and J ends lost 4 bases and 4 bases respectively, with 11 bases between them. Germline assignment: CDR1 LGHNA and CDR2 YSLEER. The CDR3 loop spans 13 amino acids. The CDR3 sequence is CASSPRDGYEQYF. The DNA of the CDR3 is TGCGCCAGCAGCCCCCGGGACGGGTACGAGCAGTACTTC.

The chain is built from TRBV25-1 and TRBJ2-4; D remains unclear. The CDR3 totals 16 residues. The germline CDR1 and CDR2 sequences are MGHDK and SYGVNS. V shed 5 bases and J shed 1 base, with 15 bases lying between them. In nucleotides, the CDR3 is TGTGCCAGCAGTCCCCAGGTATGGGGTGCCAAAAACATTCAGTACTTC. It is translated as CASSPQVWGAKNIQYF.

This chain connects TRBV9 to TRBJ2-1; no reliable D call. V lost 4 bases to trimming and J lost 7 bases, with 18 bases between them. This CDR3 has 15 amino acids. Germline CDR1 is SGDLS and CDR2 is YYNGEE. The CDR3 DNA reads TGTGCCAGCAGCCCAAGCCCTACCATGGATAATGAGCAGTTCTTC. Its translation is CASSPSPTMDNEQFF.

The table lists this clonotype with many counts. V gene TRBV29-1 combines with J gene TRBJ1-1; weak D call: TRBD1 (5 bases). This CDR3 has 13 amino acids. Germline V gene lookup returns CDR1 SQVTM and CDR2 ANQGSEA. Trimming cost V 7 bases and J 5 bases, with 17 bases left between them. CDR3 sequence reads: CSGWDPGRTEAFF. In DNA form, the CDR3 reads TGCAGCGGTTGGGACCCAGGGCGGACTGAAGCTTTCTTT.

The chain joins TRBV20-1 to TRBJ2-2, with a tentative D call TRBD2 (7 bases). The CDR3 has 14 amino acids. The germline V and J ends were trimmed by 4 bases and 4 bases, with 13 bases remaining between them. Germline CDR1 DFQATT, CDR2 SNEGSKA (reference sequence). Here the CDR3 reads CSAKRGGTTGELFF. CDR3 nucleotides: TGCAGTGCTAAGAGGGGGGGGACCACCGGGGAGCTGTTTTTT.

This chain links TRBV5-6 with TRBJ2-2, with 10 nucleotides matching TRBD1. V shed 4 bases and J 1 base; nucleotides not matched to a gene: 7. Germline V gene data show CDR1 as SGHDT and CDR2 as YYEEEE. The CDR3 consists of 17 residues. CDR3 protein: CASSPVDRGRNTGELFF. As DNA, the CDR3 is TGTGCCAGCAGCCCCGTGGACAGGGGGAGGAACACCGGGGAGCTGTTTTTT.

This clonotype has only a few counts. One end of the junction is discordant with germline, which a read error may explain. The chain has TRBV5-5 and TRBJ2-3; 9 bases agree with TRBD1. The CDR3 consists of 14 residues. Germline lookup yields CDR1 SGHKS and CDR2 YYEKEE (reference sequence). The CDR3 loop is CASTGTGNTDMQYF. CDR3 DNA: TGTGCCAGCACCGGGACAGGGAACACAGATATGCAGTATTTT.

The V gene is TRBV28, the J gene TRBJ2-1; D not resolved. In germline, CDR1 is MDHEN, CDR2 SYDVKM. The CDR3 contains 15 residues. With 7 bases removed from V and 1 base from J, the gap between germline ends came to 14 bases. The CDR3 region is CASKRTGPSYNEQFF. The CDR3 nucleotides read TGTGCCAGCAAAAGAACGGGTCCTTCCTACAATGAGCAGTTCTTC.

The chain uses TRBV11-2 and TRBJ2-3; D gene uncertain. This CDR3 is 15 amino acids long. Germline CDR1 reads SGHAT; CDR2 reads FQNNGV. V lost 5 bases to trimming and J lost 2 bases, with 14 bases between them. The CDR3 DNA is TGTGCCAGCAGCCTCCTGATGGGGAACACAGATACGCAGTATTTT. This gives the protein CASSLLMGNTDTQYF.

The CDR3 DNA is TGCACCCCTCGGACAGGGGATTTGGCTGAAGCTTTCTTT. This encodes CTPRTGDLAEAFF. The chain combines TRBV20-1 with TRBJ1-1; 9 nucleotides align to TRBD1. The CDR3 runs 13 residues. CDR1 is DFQATT, CDR2 SNEGSKA, per germline (reference sequence).

The rearrangement links TRBV7-3 to TRBJ1-1; the D is unclear. CDR1 is SGHTA and CDR2 is FQGTGA in the germline V gene. Trimming stripped 5 bases from V and 2 bases from J, with 21 bases between. The CDR3 spans 17 residues. The CDR3 spells CASSDTPGSPINTEAFF. In DNA form, the CDR3 reads TGTGCCAGCAGCGATACACCGGGGTCCCCGATAAACACTGAAGCTTTCTTT.

V usage is TRBV20-1 and J usage is TRBJ2-7; tentatively, D is TRBD1 or TRBD2 (6 bases each). The CDR3 is 14 residues long. The germline V gene encodes CDR1 DFQATT and CDR2 SNEGSKA (reference sequence). Trimming left V 2 bases short and J 2 bases short, with 13 bases between. The CDR3: CSARSRRGAYEQYF. The CDR3 DNA reads as TGCAGTGCTAGATCTCGGAGGGGGGCCTACGAGCAGTACTTC.

This sequence joins TRBV10-3 and TRBJ1-1; D uncertain. The V and J ends lost 0 bases and 8 bases respectively, with 7 bases between them. The CDR3 is 12 amino acids. The germline V gene has CDR1 ENHRY and CDR2 SYGVKD. CDR3 sequence reads: CAISESVGEAFF. The CDR3 DNA reads as TGTGCCATCAGTGAGTCGGTTGGGGAAGCTTTCTTT.

This chain uses TRBV29-1 with TRBJ2-2; 9 positions match TRBD1. This CDR3 contains 17 residues. Losses at the gene ends were 4 bases for V and 1 base for J; bases not matched to a gene: 10. CDR1 is SQVTM and CDR2 is ANQGSEA in the germline V gene. CDR3 DNA sequence: TGCAGCGTTGTTTCGGGGACAGGGACTCTGAACACCGGGGAGCTGTTTTTT. It encodes CSVVSGTGTLNTGELFF.